This T cell receptor beta chain was retrieved from a study of T cell responses to AZD1222 COVID-19 vaccine. Regarding the study as a whole: It should be noted that donors were predominantly white British and more often female, and clonal diversity was possibly underestimated. Targeting of unmutated variant regions was reportedly seen in nearly half of spike-specific TCRs. Only six people who got AZD1222 tested seropositive at baseline. An increase in Spike-specific TCR breadth and depth was observed after two AZD1222 doses.

Notes on this clone: Its antigen is not identified.

Repertoires were generated with immunoSEQ multiplex PCR, while TCRdb's copy carries only in-frame clones and drops some. Altogether roughly 130,000 clones are present, 88% being singletons, with the ten largest covering approximately 8%. V dropped 0 bases and J dropped 4 bases, with 10 bases sitting between them. The germline V gene has CDR1 MNHNS and CDR2 SASEGT. The CDR3 contains 15 residues. The V gene is TRBV6-1, the J gene TRBJ1-5; no firm D call. This clonotype originated in an adult in good health. The sequences come from peripheral blood, collected on day 0 of AZD1222 vaccination. The CDR3 reads CASSEALTANQPQHF. In nucleotides, the CDR3 is TGTGCCAGCAGTGAAGCGCTTACAGCGAATCAGCCCCAGCATTTT.